This T cell receptor (beta chain) was found in a study of T-cell memory formation after mild COVID-19. On this clonotype: Its antigen is still unknown.

The study, taken as a whole, reports: Clones contracting day 15 to 85 were balanced CD4/CD8; later expanders leaned CD4+.

With constant-segment primers, 5'RACE yielded cDNA libraries of TCR alpha and TCR beta that carried sample barcodes and UMIs. TCRdb fed the 5' RACE reads into MiXCR, producing one record per CDR3 protein. The sample shows about 430,000 distinct CDR3 sequences, roughly 26% of them seen only once. CDR1 is SGHRS, CDR2 YFSETQ, per germline. The CDR3 is 17 amino acids. The ends were cut back, 3 bases at V and 1 base at J, with 19 bases in the middle. The TCR sequence derives from an adult woman who had mild COVID-19 (a few samples of this study predate the infection). Cell type and time point are not known. Sequenced input: PBMCs or a T cell subset sorted from them (not recorded which). This chain connects TRBV5-1 to TRBJ2-5, with D possibly called TRBD1 or TRBD2 (5 bases each). The DNA of the CDR3 is TGCGCCAGCAGCTCCCTATCGGGGCGCTGGGGCCAAGAGACCCAGTACTTC. Protein: CASSSLSGRWGQETQYF. Together with reference TRBV5-1 and TRBJ2-5, the CDR3 gives the full variable domain: KAGVTQTPRYLIKTRGQQVTLSCSPISGHRSVSWYQQTPGQGLQFLFEYFSETQRNKGNFPGRFSGRQFSNSRSEMNVSTLELGDSALYLCASSSLSGRWGQETQYFGPGTRLLVL.